This T cell receptor (beta chain) was sequenced in a study of shared clonotypes between healthy human individuals. Study information: The donor pool was made up of a couple of women and three men aged 18 to 49.

The material for each subset, its genomic DNA, was split evenly across several immunoSEQ plates. Profiling relied on immunoSEQ multiplex PCR, and the TCRdb table lists in-frame clones only, not all of them. The table records about 2.1 million clones, 85% to 95% of them present only once. The table lists this clone with a count of one. Cells designated naive CD8 were CD45RO-negative and were positively selected for CCR7, with terminally differentiated effector memory CD45RA+ cells excluded. The study drew its donors from healthy HIV-negative adults without recent acute infections or vaccinations. The germline V gene has CDR1 SGHDT and CDR2 YYEEEE. This CDR3 comprises 15 residues. Germline trimming cut 4 bases from V and 8 bases from J; bases unmatched to any gene: 8.

Sequenced material: naive CD8+ T cells from PBMCs. This chain connects TRBV5-6 to TRBJ2-1; 11 bases line up with TRBD2. The TCR comes from a man younger than 35 in good health. Some clones in this sample may be carry-over from other donors' samples. The CDR3 DNA reads as TGTGCCAGCAGCCCAGGGTGGGGACTAGCGGATGAGCAGTTCTTC. This codes for CASSPGWGLADEQFF. The full variable domain, rest sourced from reference TRBV5-6 and TRBJ2-1, is DAGVTQSPTHLIKTRGQQVTLRCSPKSGHDTVSWYQQALGQGPQFIFQYYEEEERQRGNFPDRFSGHQFPNYSSELNVNALLLGDSALYLCASSPGWGLADEQFFGPGTRLTVL.